Listed below are T cell receptor beta chains from one sample, sequenced in a study of blood T cells in healthy people across ages. TCRdb used MiXCR to reprocess the 5' RACE reads, holding one entry per CDR3 protein. This sample has about 580,000 distinct CDR3 sequences; around 48% occur once, and the top ten carry 20% to 25%. Sequencing was carried out using blood. The source of these receptors is a man older than 75 in good health. CDR3s leave out the opening cysteine and the closing phenylalanine or tryptophan. D genes are given only for firm matches.

>TRBV6-1|TRBJ2-1|.
ASGWIPQF
>TRBV28|TRBJ2-2|.
ASSFASGGTGELF
>TRBV7-2|TRBJ2-7|TRBD1
ASRPNDRADYEQY
>TRBV5-6|TRBJ1-1|.
ASSRVQDTEAF
>TRBV7-2|TRBJ2-7|TRBD1
ASSSTGGYEQY
>TRBV6-2/TRBV6-3|TRBJ2-3|TRBD1
ASSYLGTGVADTQY
>TRBV20-1|.|TRBD2
SVRGAGGPYEQY
>TRBV10-3|TRBJ2-3|TRBD1
AISTGGGTDTQY
>TRBV27|TRBJ2-7|.
ASTPLAGQLYEQY
>TRBV20-1|TRBJ1-3|TRBD1
SASRPGGKVGNTIY
>TRBV21-1|TRBJ1-4|.
ASSKDGEWGNEKLF
>TRBV5-1|TRBJ2-7|.
ASSLKTGGRGEQQY
>TRBV20-1|TRBJ2-6|.
SAGTGGAGANVLT
>TRBV7-2|TRBJ2-7|.
ASSLQGNSYEQY
>TRBV20-1|TRBJ1-1|.
SARVSLNTEAF
>TRBV5-1|TRBJ2-7|TRBD2
ASSLEGLAGAEQY
>TRBV20-1|TRBJ1-2|TRBD1
SANQLTGARYT
>TRBV7-9|TRBJ2-7|TRBD1
ASSEQGSTNEQY
>TRBV29-1|TRBJ2-1|TRBD2
SVEGAGGLNNEQF
>TRBV7-2|TRBJ2-7|.
ASSLGGPSGYEQY
>TRBV4-2|TRBJ2-6|.
ASSQGDPNSGANVLT
>TRBV29-1|TRBJ1-5|.
SRDSNQPQH
>TRBV6-5|TRBJ2-7|TRBD2
ASSRGTSGVEQY
>TRBV7-2|TRBJ2-7|TRBD2
ASSLTLAGESEQY